A single sample gave rise to the 3 T cell receptor beta chains below, sequenced in a study of regulatory T cells in long-lasting Graves disease. The time point here: newly diagnosed GD, antithyroid drugs for less than 3 months. RNA isolated from PBMCs was used to make the TCR library. Through Arm-PCR of CDR3 regions and iRepertoire HTBI primers, TCR beta libraries were built. TCRdb re-analysed the multiplex PCR reads in MiXCR, keeping a single row per CDR3 protein. The data contain roughly 420,000 distinct CDR3 sequences, around 16% of them singletons. Sequencing was performed on peripheral blood mononuclear cells (PBMCs), taken at new diagnosis, from a patient treated with antithyroid drugs. These receptors all come from a female donor with Graves disease.

Regarding this clonotype: This may stem from a read error, because a much larger clone lies one nucleotide away. The CDR3 is CASSPQFPNYGHTF. In nucleotides, the CDR3 is TGTGCCAGCTCACCACAGTTTCCTAACTATGGCCACACCTTC. The V gene is TRBV18, the J gene TRBJ1-2; D is unresolved. This CDR3 comprises 14 residues. In germline, CDR1 is KGHSH, CDR2 LQKENI.

This chain links TRBV7-9 with TRBJ2-5, with D maybe TRBD1 (6 bases). The CDR3 is made up of 14 amino acids. The germline CDR1 and CDR2 sequences are SEHNR and FQNEAQ (reference sequence). With 5 bases removed from V and 2 bases from J, the gap between germline ends came to 12 bases. In DNA, the CDR3 is TGTGCCAGCAGCAATCGACAGGATCAAGAGACCCAGTACTTC. Translation gives CASSNRQDQETQYF.

In regard to this clonotype: A read error is likely here: a far larger clone is one base away. V is TRBV9 and J is TRBJ2-5, with a tentative D call TRBD1 (6 bases). The V end was cut by 0 bases, the J end by 11 bases, with 20 bases between. CDR1 and CDR2 from the germline V gene are SGDLS and YYNGEE. This CDR3 has 15 residues. The CDR3 reads CASSVAFRTDNEQYF. In DNA, the CDR3 is TGTGCCAGCAGCGTAGCTTTTCGGACAGACAATGAGCAGTACTTC.